Listed below are T cell receptor beta chains from one sample, sequenced in a study of T cells in localized non-small cell lung cancer. The repertoire was sequenced with immunoSEQ multiplex PCR; TCRdb's copy has only in-frame clones and lacks some. Of tens of thousands of clones listed, around 88% were seen once; the top ten hold more than 7%. The sequences come from peripheral blood, collected before any cancer treatment. The receptors originated from a woman between 35 and 75 years old with stage I lung adenocarcinoma. CDR3s include the opening cysteine and the closing phenylalanine or tryptophan. A D gene is named only where the DNA matches it firmly. Size is stated for part of the rows, as once, few or many counts, or as a class when the clone is expanded.

d_call: -
clone_size: -
j_call: TRBJ2-1
v_call: TRBV14
cdr3_nt: TGTGCCAGCAGCCAAGAGAGGTGGGCAGGGGCAAATGAGCAGTTCTTC
cdr3_aa: CASSQERWAGANEQFF

d_call: -
clone_size: -
j_call: TRBJ2-3
v_call: TRBV15
cdr3_nt: TGTGCCACCAGCAGAGAGGTCGACAGGAGCACAGATACGCAGTATTTT
cdr3_aa: CATSREVDRSTDTQYF

d_call: -
clone_size: medium-sized
j_call: TRBJ1-2
v_call: TRBV4-2
cdr3_nt: TGTGCCAGCAGCCAGCAGCAGAACTATGGCTACACCTTC
cdr3_aa: CASSQQQNYGYTF

d_call: TRBD1
clone_size: few
j_call: TRBJ2-1
v_call: TRBV28
cdr3_nt: TGTGCCAGCAGTTCCACAGGGGGTGAGCAGTTCTTC
cdr3_aa: CASSSTGGEQFF

d_call: -
clone_size: -
j_call: TRBJ1-3
v_call: TRBV7-2
cdr3_nt: TGTGCCAGCAGCCGAACAGGGAGGAGCTCTGGAAACACCATATATTTT
cdr3_aa: CASSRTGRSSGNTIYF

d_call: TRBD1
clone_size: once
j_call: TRBJ1-4
v_call: TRBV7-8
cdr3_nt: TGTGCCAGCAGCTTAGGGGACAGTAATGAAAAACTGTTTTTT
cdr3_aa: CASSLGDSNEKLFF

d_call: -
clone_size: few
j_call: TRBJ1-1
v_call: TRBV28
cdr3_nt: TGTGCCAGCAGTTACCGGGGCAGCATGAACACTGAAGCTTTCTTT
cdr3_aa: CASSYRGSMNTEAFF

d_call: -
clone_size: few
j_call: TRBJ1-2
v_call: TRBV6-1
cdr3_nt: TGTGCCAGCAGTGAATTTAGCTATGGCTACACCTTC
cdr3_aa: CASSEFSYGYTF

d_call: -
clone_size: -
j_call: TRBJ2-7
v_call: TRBV4-1
cdr3_nt: TGCGCCAGCAGCCTTCCCGGGACCCACTCCTACGAGCAGTACTTC
cdr3_aa: CASSLPGTHSYEQYF

d_call: -
clone_size: -
j_call: TRBJ2-2
v_call: TRBV7-6
cdr3_nt: TGTGCCAGCAGCTTAGAGTGTCTAGCTCGCGACCCGAACACCGGGGAGCTGTTTTTT
cdr3_aa: CASSLECLARDPNTGELFF

d_call: -
clone_size: -
j_call: TRBJ1-5
v_call: TRBV25-1
cdr3_nt: TGTGCCAGCAGTTTTAATCAGCCCCAGCATTTT
cdr3_aa: CASSFNQPQHF

d_call: -
clone_size: -
j_call: TRBJ2-1
v_call: TRBV6-4
cdr3_nt: TGTGCCAGCAGCCAGATGTTTTCCTACAATGAGCAGTTCTTC
cdr3_aa: CASSQMFSYNEQFF

d_call: -
clone_size: -
j_call: TRBJ1-1
v_call: TRBV28
cdr3_nt: TGTGCCAGCAGTATCGGGGGGCGCTTTTGGGGCACTGAAGCTTTCTTT
cdr3_aa: CASSIGGRFWGTEAFF

d_call: TRBD2
clone_size: -
j_call: TRBJ2-5
v_call: TRBV7-7
cdr3_nt: TGTGCCAGCAGCTCTGGACTAGCAGAGACCCAGTACTTC
cdr3_aa: CASSSGLAETQYF

d_call: TRBD1
clone_size: -
j_call: TRBJ1-4
v_call: TRBV6-1
cdr3_nt: TGTGCCAGCAGTTATCGGACAGGGGGTGAAAAACTGTTTTTT
cdr3_aa: CASSYRTGGEKLFF

d_call: -
clone_size: -
j_call: TRBJ2-5
v_call: TRBV27
cdr3_nt: TGTGCCAGCAGTTTACGTTGGGCCCTCAATAACCAAGAGACCCAGTACTTC
cdr3_aa: CASSLRWALNNQETQYF

d_call: -
clone_size: -
j_call: TRBJ2-1
v_call: TRBV27
cdr3_nt: TGTGCCAGCAGTTTCGGGCAGGGCGCCTACAATGAGCAGTTCTTC
cdr3_aa: CASSFGQGAYNEQFF

d_call: -
clone_size: -
j_call: TRBJ2-7
v_call: TRBV18
cdr3_nt: TGTGCCAGCTCACCGGGCAGTGGGATCTACGAGCAGTACTTC
cdr3_aa: CASSPGSGIYEQYF

d_call: -
clone_size: -
j_call: TRBJ1-1
v_call: TRBV18
cdr3_nt: TGTGCCAGCTCATCGCCTACCACAGGGAGGTATACTGAAGCTTTCTTT
cdr3_aa: CASSSPTTGRYTEAFF

d_call: -
clone_size: -
j_call: TRBJ2-5
v_call: TRBV6-1
cdr3_nt: TGTGCCAGCAGTAGGACATTCCAAGAGACCCAGTACTTC
cdr3_aa: CASSRTFQETQYF

d_call: TRBD1
clone_size: -
j_call: TRBJ1-2
v_call: TRBV5-1
cdr3_nt: TGCGCCAGCAGCTTTACAGGGGGCGAAGACGGCTACACCTTC
cdr3_aa: CASSFTGGEDGYTF

d_call: -
clone_size: -
j_call: TRBJ1-2
v_call: TRBV7-2
cdr3_nt: TGTGCCAGCAGCTTAAGGGGCGGCAACTATGGCTACACCTTC
cdr3_aa: CASSLRGGNYGYTF

d_call: -
clone_size: -
j_call: TRBJ2-5
v_call: TRBV19
cdr3_nt: TGTGCCAGTAGTACGGCCAGGGTGGAGACCCAGTACTTC
cdr3_aa: CASSTARVETQYF

d_call: TRBD1
clone_size: -
j_call: TRBJ1-5
v_call: TRBV19
cdr3_nt: TGTGCCAGTAGTCAGGGACAGGGGCCTTGGCCCCAGCATTTT
cdr3_aa: CASSQGQGPWPQHF

d_call: -
clone_size: -
j_call: TRBJ1-1
v_call: TRBV5-1
cdr3_nt: TGCGCCAGCTCCTTATGGGGCCAGGCTATGAACACTGAAGCTTTCTTT
cdr3_aa: CASSLWGQAMNTEAFF

d_call: TRBD1
clone_size: -
j_call: TRBJ1-4
v_call: TRBV15
cdr3_nt: TGTGCCACCAGCTCGGGGACAGGGAGGGGGGTCGAAAAACTGTTTTTT
cdr3_aa: CATSSGTGRGVEKLFF

d_call: -
clone_size: -
j_call: TRBJ1-1
v_call: TRBV11-2
cdr3_nt: TGTGCCAGCAGCCCGGCTGGAACAGAGAACACTGAAGCTTTCTTT
cdr3_aa: CASSPAGTENTEAFF

d_call: -
clone_size: -
j_call: TRBJ1-2
v_call: TRBV12-2
cdr3_nt: TGTGCAAGTCGCTTGGGGTACAGGGGTAACTATGGCTACACCTTC
cdr3_aa: CASRLGYRGNYGYTF

d_call: -
clone_size: -
j_call: TRBJ1-1
v_call: TRBV27
cdr3_nt: TGTGCCAGCAGTATGAACCGACAGGCAAGGGAAGCTTTCTTT
cdr3_aa: CASSMNRQAREAFF

d_call: -
clone_size: -
j_call: TRBJ1-2
v_call: TRBV4-1
cdr3_nt: TGCGCCAGCAGCCCCGATCGCTATGGCTACACCTTC
cdr3_aa: CASSPDRYGYTF

d_call: -
clone_size: -
j_call: TRBJ1-1
v_call: TRBV7-9
cdr3_nt: TGTGCCAGCAGCACCCCCACACAGGGTCTCACTGAAGCTTTCTTT
cdr3_aa: CASSTPTQGLTEAFF

d_call: -
clone_size: -
j_call: TRBJ1-1
v_call: TRBV2
cdr3_nt: TGTGCCAGCAGTGTAAAACAGGGAGGGTCGTTGAGGAACACTGAAGCTTTCTTT
cdr3_aa: CASSVKQGGSLRNTEAFF

d_call: -
clone_size: few
j_call: TRBJ2-3
v_call: TRBV5-6
cdr3_nt: TGTGCCAGCGGCGGGGACAGACCAGATACGCAGTATTTT
cdr3_aa: CASGGDRPDTQYF

d_call: -
clone_size: -
j_call: TRBJ1-1
v_call: TRBV28
cdr3_nt: TGTGCCAGCAGTTTAGATGGGCGGGGAAAGGAAGCTTTCTTT
cdr3_aa: CASSLDGRGKEAFF

d_call: -
clone_size: -
j_call: TRBJ2-1
v_call: TRBV11-2
cdr3_nt: TGTGCCAGCAGCTTAGGGCGGTACAATGAGCAGTTCTTC
cdr3_aa: CASSLGRYNEQFF

d_call: TRBD1
clone_size: -
j_call: TRBJ1-4
v_call: TRBV11-3
cdr3_nt: TGTGCCAGCAGCCCGGCCAGGGGGCGCCGGGAAAAACTGTTTTTT
cdr3_aa: CASSPARGRREKLFF

d_call: -
clone_size: -
j_call: TRBJ1-6
v_call: TRBV6-1
cdr3_nt: TGTGCCGGCTCCTTAGGCCCAGGAAATTCACCCCTCCACTTT
cdr3_aa: CAGSLGPGNSPLHF

d_call: TRBD1
clone_size: -
j_call: TRBJ2-4
v_call: TRBV28
cdr3_nt: TGTGCCAGCAGTTTTCGGGACAGGGGGATGGCGATCATTCAGTACTTC
cdr3_aa: CASSFRDRGMAIIQYF

d_call: -
clone_size: -
j_call: TRBJ2-3
v_call: TRBV5-5
cdr3_nt: TGTGCCAGCAGCTTGGGGGAAAATCACGCAGTGTATTTT
cdr3_aa: CASSLGENHAVYF

d_call: -
clone_size: -
j_call: TRBJ2-7
v_call: TRBV4-3
cdr3_nt: TGCGCCAGCAGCCAGGGTCCCCCCTACGAGCAGTACTTC
cdr3_aa: CASSQGPPYEQYF

d_call: TRBD1
clone_size: -
j_call: TRBJ1-1
v_call: TRBV5-4
cdr3_nt: TGTGCCAGCAGCTTGGCAGGACAGGGAGGACTTGAAGCTTTCTTT
cdr3_aa: CASSLAGQGGLEAFF

d_call: TRBD1
clone_size: once
j_call: TRBJ1-5
v_call: TRBV19
cdr3_nt: TGTGCCAGTACCTTGGACAGGGGATTGCCCCAGCATTTT
cdr3_aa: CASTLDRGLPQHF

d_call: -
clone_size: once
j_call: TRBJ2-7
v_call: TRBV6-6
cdr3_nt: TGTGCCAGCCGCCGGCGGTACGACTCCTACGAGCAGTACTTC
cdr3_aa: CASRRRYDSYEQYF

d_call: -
clone_size: -
j_call: TRBJ1-2
v_call: TRBV5-1
cdr3_nt: TGCGCCAGCAGCGAGGGGACAAACAGCTATGGCTACACCTTC
cdr3_aa: CASSEGTNSYGYTF

d_call: TRBD1
clone_size: -
j_call: TRBJ1-2
v_call: TRBV7-9
cdr3_nt: TGTGCCAGCAGCTTATCAGGAAGGAGACCGGGACAGGCTGGCTACACCTTC
cdr3_aa: CASSLSGRRPGQAGYTF

d_call: -
clone_size: -
j_call: TRBJ1-4
v_call: TRBV18
cdr3_nt: TGTGCCAGCTCACGCAGAACGGGGGGAACTAATGAAAAACTGTTTTTT
cdr3_aa: CASSRRTGGTNEKLFF

d_call: -
clone_size: -
j_call: TRBJ1-5
v_call: TRBV10-3
cdr3_nt: TGTGCCATCAGTAAAGACACCCACACTGACCTCGACCAGCCCCAGCATTTT
cdr3_aa: CAISKDTHTDLDQPQHF